The 26 T cell receptor beta chains reported below all come from one sample, sequenced in a study of cytomegalovirus exposure and HLA in healthy donors. The PCR contained 60 Vbeta and 13 Jbeta primers. The repertoire was sequenced with immunoSEQ multiplex PCR; TCRdb's copy has only in-frame clones and lacks some. The table includes around 37,000 clones, approximately 84% detected once. Input material: PBMCs. Every receptor here comes from a man aged 45 to 65 in good health and CMV-seronegative.

Here the CDR3 DNA reads TGTGCCAGCAGTCCACGCTGGGGACACGACACAGATACGCAGTATTTT. It specifies CASSPRWGHDTDTQYF. The chain joins TRBV28 to TRBJ2-3, with D perhaps TRBD1 (6 bases). There are 16 residues in the CDR3. The germline CDR1 and CDR2 sequences are MDHEN and SYDVKM. Between the trimmed V and J ends, which lost 5 bases and 2 bases, there was a span of 17 bases.

The V gene is TRBV30, the J gene TRBJ2-7; 10 bases line up with TRBD1. CDR1 is GTSNPN, CDR2 SVGIG, per germline (reference sequence). V was clipped by 3 bases and J by 4 bases; unmatched bases: 9. This CDR3 has 15 amino acids. CDR3 DNA sequence: TGTGCCTGGAGCGGGGGGGGACAGGGGATTTACGAGCAGTACTTC. It codes for CAWSGGGQGIYEQYF.

Worth noting for this clone: A junction boundary mismatches the germline segment, possibly from a read error. The J gene is TRBJ1-1, the V gene TRBV7-9, with 8 positions matching TRBD1. The germline CDR1 and CDR2 sequences are SEHNR and FQNEAQ (reference sequence). This CDR3 comprises 13 residues. The CDR3 spells CSSSPGQATEAFF. The CDR3 region has the DNA TGTTCCAGCTCGCCGGGACAGGCCACTGAAGCTTTCTTT.

The gene calls are TRBV7-9 and TRBJ1-2; D uncertain. The V end was cut by 5 bases, the J end by 2 bases, with 9 bases between. CDR3 length: 13 residues. In germline, CDR1 is SEHNR, CDR2 FQNEAQ (reference sequence). For the CDR3, the DNA is TGTGCCAGCAGCCCTCGGGAGAACTATGGCTACACCTTC. This codes for CASSPRENYGYTF.

The chain combines TRBV5-4 with TRBJ1-6, with D possibly TRBD1 on 5 matching bases. The CDR3 is made up of 14 amino acids. The germline V gene encodes CDR1 SGHNT and CDR2 YYREEE (reference sequence). The germline V and J ends were trimmed by 0 bases and 10 bases, with 11 bases remaining between them. The CDR3 DNA follows: TGTGCCAGCAGCTTGGGGCAGGGCAGATCACCCCTCCACTTT. It encodes CASSLGQGRSPLHF.

V and J are TRBV18 and TRBJ1-1; 7 bases are shared with TRBD1. V was pared by 3 bases and J by 0 bases, with 4 bases of the junction left unmatched. CDR1 KGHSH and CDR2 LQKENI come from the germline V gene. CDR3 length: 15 amino acids. DNA of the CDR3: TGTGCCAGCTCACCTCGAACAGGGGTGAACACTGAAGCTTTCTTT. Encoded protein: CASSPRTGVNTEAFF.

The V gene is TRBV28, the J gene TRBJ1-6; D gene uncertain. With 4 bases removed from V and 10 bases from J, the gap between germline ends came to 8 bases. Germline values: CDR1 MDHEN, CDR2 SYDVKM. CDR3 size: 12 residues. In nucleotides, the CDR3 is TGTGCCAGCAGTTCCGACAACTCACCCCTCCACTTT. As protein: CASSSDNSPLHF.

In the case of this clone: Distinct nucleotide sequences in the sample also encode this CDR3. The chain couples TRBV21-1 to TRBJ1-6; the table's D call TRBD1 went unverified against the DNA. TRBV21-1 has pseudogene status. The CDR3 totals 16 residues. The CDR3 region has the DNA TGTGCCAGCAGCAAGGACAGGAGTACCTATAATTCACCCCTCCACTTT. Protein product: CASSKDRSTYNSPLHF.

The V and J genes are TRBV14 and TRBJ2-1, with TRBD2 identical over 7 bases. After removal of 2 bases from V and 5 bases from J, the junction contained 15 bases not matched to a gene. From germline, CDR1 is SGHDN and CDR2 FVKESK. The CDR3 totals 18 residues. The CDR3 nucleotides are TGTGCCAGCAGCCAAAAGGCGGGCGGGGGTCCATTTAACAATGAGCAGTTCTTC. Residues: CASSQKAGGGPFNNEQFF.

Details on this clone: A read error may produce the germline difference seen at one junction end. This rearrangement joins TRBV7-7 to TRBJ2-3, with 8 bases fitting TRBD2. The CDR3 is 20 residues long. The germline V gene has CDR1 SSHAT and CDR2 FNYEAQ (reference sequence). The CDR3 protein is CASSLEPFSIAGSSTDTQYF. CDR3 nucleotide sequence: TGTGCTAGCAGCTTGGAACCCTTTAGTATAGCGGGGAGTAGCACAGATACGCAGTATTTT.

With respect to this clone: One end of the junction varies from germline; a read error may be responsible. The gene calls are TRBV7-9 and TRBJ2-3; a weak D match, TRBD1 (6 bases). The CDR3 covers 10 residues. Germline assignment: CDR1 SEHNR and CDR2 FQNEAQ (reference sequence). Written as DNA, the CDR3 is TGTTCCAGCAGCATATCCGGGACAAATTTT. Amino acids: CSSSISGTNF.

The chain carries TRBV4-3 and TRBJ2-3; the D gene is possibly TRBD2 (6 bases). Germline V CDR1 and CDR2: LGHNA, YSLEER. Trimming cost V 0 bases and J 0 bases, with 13 bases left between them. The CDR3 has 17 residues. This CDR3 is CASSQDRGSGSTDTQYF. CDR3 bases: TGCGCCAGCAGCCAAGATAGGGGTAGCGGTAGCACAGATACGCAGTATTTT.

The rearrangement joins TRBV6-1 to TRBJ1-1; TRBD1 might be the D (5 bases). Trimming removed 3 bases at V and 4 bases at J, with 12 bases between. In germline, CDR1 is MNHNS, CDR2 SASEGT. There are 14 residues in the CDR3. The CDR3 DNA follows: TGTGCCAGCAGTGACGAGGGACTGGGCACTGAAGCTTTCTTT. Protein: CASSDEGLGTEAFF.

The V call is TRBV9, the J call TRBJ2-2, with TRBD2 matching 11 bases. The V gene end was trimmed by 4 bases and the J gene end by 3 bases; junction bases not matched to a gene: 14. The CDR3 length is 19 residues. Germline V gene lookup returns CDR1 SGDLS and CDR2 YYNGEE. The DNA of the CDR3 is TGTGCCAGCAGCCTCATCGGTAGCGGGAGGGCCCTGGACACCGGGGAGCTGTTTTTT. Its translation: CASSLIGSGRALDTGELFF.

V is TRBV29-1 and J is TRBJ1-2, with 7 bases aligning to TRBD1. Germline values: CDR1 SQVTM, CDR2 ANQGSEA. V shed 5 bases and J 2 bases; nucleotides not matched to a gene: 11. This CDR3 comprises 15 residues. In DNA form, the CDR3 reads TGCAGCGTTCGCCCAGGGGGATATCCAAACTATGGCTACACCTTC. It translates to CSVRPGGYPNYGYTF.

The chain couples TRBV2 to TRBJ2-2, with 9 bases that match TRBD2. The V gene end was trimmed by 8 bases and the J gene end by 7 bases; junction bases not matched to a gene: 11. CDR1 is SNHLY and CDR2 is FYNNEI in the germline V gene. This CDR3 is built from 15 residues. The CDR3 DNA reads as TGTGCCAGCGGAGGAGCGGGGGGTTCGGGCGGGGAGCTGTTTTTT. Protein product: CASGGAGGSGGELFF.

This chain connects TRBV28 to TRBJ1-2, with TRBD1 matching over 7 bases. This CDR3 spans 13 amino acids. V lost 3 bases, J lost 8 bases, and 6 bases stayed unmatched. Germline CDR1 reads MDHEN; CDR2 reads SYDVKM. The CDR3: CASSFETGRGYTF. The CDR3 coding sequence is TGTGCCAGCAGTTTCGAGACAGGGAGGGGCTACACCTTC.

As DNA, the CDR3 is TGTGCCAGTAGTACCGAACAGGGGGCGGCCTCCTATGGCTACACCTTC. Amino acid sequence: CASSTEQGAASYGYTF. V and J are TRBV19 and TRBJ1-2; 9 positions match TRBD1. The CDR3 totals 16 residues. Losses at the gene ends were 4 bases for V and 4 bases for J; bases not matched to a gene: 10. The V gene's germline CDR1 is LNHDA and CDR2 SQIVND (reference sequence).

The chain is built from TRBV5-4 and TRBJ2-7; TRBD1 agrees at 11 bases. CDR1 is SGHNT, CDR2 YYREEE, per germline (reference sequence). The length of the CDR3 is 14 residues. Losses at the gene ends were 3 bases for V and 1 base for J; bases not matched to a gene: 0. This CDR3 is CASSWDRGSYEQYF. CDR3 nucleotide sequence: TGTGCCAGCAGCTGGGACAGGGGGTCCTACGAGCAGTACTTC.

The rearrangement joins TRBV5-5 to TRBJ2-5; 10 positions match TRBD2. The J call could be wrong; TRBJ2-7 is a better fit for the DNA end. The CDR3 spans 15 residues. Germline CDR1 SGHKS, CDR2 YYEKEE (reference sequence). The CDR3 bases are TGTGCCAGCAGCCTAGCGGGGGTGGCTCCTAACGAGCAGTACTTC. Protein sequence: CASSLAGVAPNEQYF.

Turning to this clone: A junction boundary mismatches the germline segment, possibly from a read error. This chain links TRBV7-9 with TRBJ2-7; D might be TRBD2 (6 bases). The germline V gene encodes CDR1 SEHNR and CDR2 FQNEAQ (reference sequence). The CDR3 runs to 15 residues. The CDR3 coding sequence is TGTTCCAGCACCTCCGGGAGTGGCCCAAACTACGGGCAGTACTTC. This gives the protein CSSTSGSGPNYGQYF.

The rearrangement uses TRBV6-6 and TRBJ1-3, with D unresolved. V lost 2 bases and J lost 0, with 11 bases in between. CDR3 length: 16 amino acids. Looked up from germline, CDR1 is MNHNY and CDR2 is SVGAGI (reference sequence). The CDR3 loop reads CASSYEGLSSGNTIYF. CDR3 DNA sequence: TGTGCCAGCAGTTACGAGGGCTTAAGCTCTGGAAACACCATATATTTT.

Only a few counts were recorded for this clone. This chain links TRBV28 with TRBJ2-2; D is unresolved. Germline-derived CDR1 and CDR2 are MDHEN and SYDVKM. V dropped 5 bases and J dropped 1 base, with 5 bases sitting between them. The CDR3 consists of 13 residues. CDR3 coding DNA: TGTGCCAGCAGTCCCAGGAACACCGGGGAGCTGTTTTTT. Its protein product is CASSPRNTGELFF.

The rearrangement joins TRBV29-1 to TRBJ2-3; 8 bases line up with TRBD2. The CDR3 is made up of 14 amino acids. The germline V gene has CDR1 SQVTM and CDR2 ANQGSEA. V gave up 5 bases and J gave up 2 bases; unmatched junction bases: 6. Here the CDR3 reads CSVRSGGITDTQYF. In DNA, the CDR3 is TGCAGCGTTCGGAGCGGGGGTATCACAGATACGCAGTATTTT.

This rearrangement joins TRBV9 to TRBJ2-5; D is perhaps TRBD2 (7 bases). The DNA end is more similar to TRBJ2-7, so the J call may be wrong. CDR1 and CDR2 from the germline V gene are SGDLS and YYNGEE. The CDR3 contains 16 residues. The CDR3 spells CASSAGGLAPTYEQYF. The CDR3 DNA is TGTGCCAGCAGCGCCGGGGGGCTAGCGCCAACCTACGAGCAGTACTTC.

This chain uses TRBV14 with TRBJ2-1; the match to TRBD2 covers 10 bases. J was trimmed by 3 bases and V by 9 bases; bases with no gene match: 8. This CDR3 is built from 15 residues. Germline V gives CDR1 SGHDN, CDR2 FVKESK. The CDR3 bases are TGTGCCAGGGAGATAGCGGGAGGCATCTACAATGAGCAGTTCTTC. This translates into CAREIAGGIYNEQFF.